The clone carrying this T cell receptor (beta chain) occurred a few times. An end of the junction differs from the germline gene, which may be a read error. This specimen comes from a study of regulatory T cells in long-lasting Graves disease. Regarding time point: newly diagnosed GD, antithyroid drugs for less than 3 months. Construction of the TCR library relied on RNA isolated from PBMCs. Germline-derived CDR1 and CDR2 are SGHNT and YENEEA. This CDR3 is 15 amino acids long. Construction of the TCR beta libraries employed iRepertoire HTBI primers in conjunction with Arm-PCR of CDR3 regions. TCRdb reanalysed the multiplex PCR reads using MiXCR and keeps one entry per CDR3 protein. Among 410,000 or so distinct CDR3 sequences listed, about 15% were seen once. The sample was also linked to a second study, of T cells in Graves' hyperthyroidism and ophthalmopathy. As that report states: HTBI primers drove first-round RT-PCR of the TCR CDR3.

Sequenced material: peripheral blood mononuclear cells (PBMCs), taken at new diagnosis, from a patient treated with antithyroid drugs. The sequence derives from a woman aged 30 to 39 with Graves disease. The chain has TRBV11-3 and TRBJ2-5; 9 bases are a match to TRBD2. The DNA for the CDR3 is TGTGCCAGCAGCCCCCGGACTAGCGAAAAAGAGAACCAGTACTTC. This sequence encodes CASSPRTSEKENQYF.